Given below is one T cell receptor beta chain in context. Its cognate antigen is unknown. The CDR3 contains 16 residues. Germline V gives CDR1 LGHDT, CDR2 YNNKEL (reference sequence). This sample is drawn from a study of CXCR3-negative and CXCR3-positive naive CD8 T cells. General study points: Hydrophobicity was higher for TRB CDR3s found in CXCR3-positive naive cells than in CXCR3-negative naive cells. In both naive subsets diversity was comparably high, whereas memory CD8+ cells showed much lower diversity. Most assays were run on fresh PBMCs (CXCR3 expression partially decreased after cryopreservation).

The TRB libraries of cDNA were built by UMI-labeled 5' RACE. TCRdb reprocessed the 5' RACE reads, keeping one entry per CDR3 protein, no DNA. The table gives over 100,000 distinct CDR3 sequences; the top ten clones make up about 0.35% of it. Naive CD8+ T cells were CD45RO-CCR7+CD27+CD95-. The sequence came from a human donor in good health. Some clones in this sample may be carry-over from other donors' samples. J is TRBJ2-3 and V is TRBV3-1; TCRdb picks TRBD2, but there is no DNA to check that call. Sequenced: naive CXCR3+ CD8+ T cells from blood. The sample's subset: CD45RO-CCR7+CD27+CD95- naive CD8+ T cells expressing CXCR3 (TNR3+). The chain's CDR3 is CASSRRVAVGTDTQYF.